This passage covers 30 T cell receptor beta chains from one sample sequenced in a study of cytomegalovirus exposure and HLA in healthy donors. A multiplex PCR was run with 60 Vbeta primers and 13 Jbeta primers. Sequencing was performed with immunoSEQ multiplex PCR; in TCRdb, only in-frame clones are kept and a portion is missing. The sample records over 150,000 clones, 68% being singletons. The sequenced sample consisted of PBMCs. All receptors derive from a woman aged 18 to 35 in good health and CMV-seropositive.

This clone was observed a single time. The chain uses TRBV30 and TRBJ2-5, with D uncertain. Matching the DNA end better, TRBJ2-7 makes the J call doubtful. CDR3 length: 14 residues. The germline gives CDR1 GTSNPN, CDR2 SVGIG (reference sequence). CDR3 in DNA: TGTGCCTGGAGGCCCCCTATCAACCACTACGAGCAGTACTTC. Translated, it gives CAWRPPINHYEQYF.

This rearrangement joins TRBV14 to TRBJ2-1, with 9 bases fitting TRBD1. Unmatched junction bases numbered 16, after V lost 2 bases and J lost 5 bases. The V gene's germline CDR1 is SGHDN and CDR2 FVKESK. CDR3 length: 19 residues. CDR3 DNA sequence: TGTGCCAGCAGCCAAAGGGGACCTCTTTGGGACAGGGAACACAATGAGCAGTTCTTC. Residues: CASSQRGPLWDREHNEQFF.

The V and J genes are TRBV7-6 and TRBJ1-1, with D possibly matching TRBD1 (5 bases). Trimming took off 1 base at V and 4 bases at J, with 16 bases between the two ends. CDR1 and CDR2 (germline): SGHVS, FNYEAQ. This CDR3 is 16 amino acids long. CDR3 nucleotide sequence: TGTGCCAGCAGCTTAGTATCCGGAGTCGGGGGCACTGAAGCTTTCTTT. This codes for CASSLVSGVGGTEAFF.

A few counts support this clone. In DNA form, the CDR3 reads TGCAGTGCGGAGGGGACTGAAGCTTTCTTT. This sequence encodes CSAEGTEAFF. The gene calls are TRBV20-1 and TRBJ1-1; maybe TRBD1 (5 bases). The CDR3 spans 10 residues. V shed 6 bases and J shed 5 bases, with 7 bases lying between them. Germline V gene sequence: CDR1 DFQATT, CDR2 SNEGSKA (reference sequence).

V usage is TRBV11-2 and J usage is TRBJ2-7, with TRBD2 matching 10 bases. The CDR3 covers 16 residues. Germline trimming cut 6 bases from V and 1 base from J; bases unmatched to any gene: 9. In germline, CDR1 is SGHAT, CDR2 FQNNGV. The CDR3 here is CASRNSRLAGSYEQYF. CDR3 nucleotide sequence: TGTGCCAGCAGGAACTCAAGACTAGCGGGTTCCTACGAGCAGTACTTC.

The gene calls are TRBV19 and TRBJ1-1, with D possibly matching TRBD1 (6 bases). The CDR3 length is 15 residues. Trimming took 2 bases from V and 4 from J, leaving 14 bases between them. In germline, CDR1 is LNHDA, CDR2 SQIVND (reference sequence). CDR3 residues: CASSITGLLVTEAFF. The CDR3, as DNA: TGTGCCAGTAGTATAACAGGGCTCCTGGTCACTGAAGCTTTCTTT.

V usage is TRBV7-6 and J usage is TRBJ2-1, with TRBD2 as a possible D gene (6 bases). V was pared by 0 bases and J by 8 bases, with 11 bases between. CDR3 size: 14 residues. From germline, CDR1 is SGHVS and CDR2 FNYEAQ. DNA for the CDR3: TGTGCCAGCAGCTTAGCGGGAGGTCTCGATGAGCAGTTCTTC. This sequence encodes CASSLAGGLDEQFF.

The CDR3 is CASSTNSEPGGELFF. The CDR3 bases are TGTGCCAGTAGTACAAACAGTGAACCAGGAGGGGAGCTGTTTTTT. The chain recombines TRBV19 with TRBJ2-2; D is undetermined. This CDR3 is built from 15 residues. Germline CDR1 reads LNHDA; CDR2 reads SQIVND (reference sequence). V shed 4 bases and J shed 8 bases, with 17 bases lying between them.

This rearrangement joins TRBV6-5 to TRBJ2-1; TRBD2 aligns across 11 bases. The CDR3 runs to 15 residues. The germline V gene has CDR1 MNHEY and CDR2 SVGAGI. With 4 bases clipped from V and 7 bases from J, the junction kept 6 bases outside the gene matches. CDR3 sequence reads: CASSSPSGRINEQFF. CDR3 nucleotides: TGTGCCAGCAGTTCCCCTAGCGGGAGGATAAATGAGCAGTTCTTC.

The chain combines TRBV27 with TRBJ2-7; D may be TRBD1 (5 bases). The V end was cut by 8 bases, the J end by 4 bases, with 15 bases between. The CDR3 runs to 13 residues. The germline V gene encodes CDR1 MNHEY and CDR2 SMNVEV (reference sequence). The CDR3 DNA is TGTGCCAGCGGGGCCAACACCGTATACGAGCAGTACTTC. This codes for CASGANTVYEQYF.

This clone came up a few times. J is TRBJ1-5 and V is TRBV10-3, with a tentative D call TRBD1 (6 bases). CDR3 size: 13 residues. Trimming pared 5 bases from V and 7 bases from J, leaving 12 bases between. Germline assignment: CDR1 ENHRY and CDR2 SYGVKD. The CDR3 loop is CAISRTGKQPQHF. The CDR3 DNA reads TGTGCCATCAGTCGTACAGGGAAACAGCCCCAGCATTTT.

The V gene is TRBV4-2, the J gene TRBJ1-1; 10 bases map to TRBD1. The trim removed 2 bases at V and 3 bases at J, leaving 9 bases unmatched. Looked up from germline, CDR1 is LGHNA and CDR2 is YNFKEQ. CDR3 length equals 17 residues. The CDR3 region is CASSQHLTGGYDTEAFF. For the CDR3, the DNA is TGTGCCAGCAGCCAACATTTGACAGGGGGCTACGACACTGAAGCTTTCTTT.

The chain links TRBV5-6 to TRBJ1-2, with D hard to call. The CDR3 sequence is 14 residues long. The V gene's germline CDR1 is SGHDT and CDR2 YYEEEE. Trimming took 4 bases from V and 5 from J, leaving 15 bases between them. The CDR3 loop is CASSNGRGFYGYTF. In nucleotides, the CDR3 is TGTGCCAGCAGCAACGGCCGGGGTTTTTATGGCTACACCTTC.

The chain combines TRBV6-1 with TRBJ2-3, with a possible D match to TRBD2 (6 bases). The ends were cut back, 4 bases at V and 4 bases at J, with 15 bases in the middle. This CDR3 has 15 amino acids. CDR1 and CDR2 (germline): MNHNS, SASEGT. CDR3 DNA: TGTGCCAGCAGTGCATACGCTAGCGTATCAGATACGCAGTATTTT. It yields the protein CASSAYASVSDTQYF.

V is TRBV6-5 and J is TRBJ1-2, with TRBD1 identical over 9 bases. The CDR3 contains 16 residues. After removal of 1 base from V and 2 bases from J, the junction contained 5 bases not matched to a gene. Germline V gene data show CDR1 as MNHEY and CDR2 as SVGAGI. The CDR3: CASSYFGDRVNYGYTF. The DNA for the CDR3 is TGTGCCAGCAGTTACTTCGGGGACAGGGTAAACTATGGCTACACCTTC.

The chain has TRBV18 and TRBJ2-1, with a tentative D call TRBD2 (5 bases). CDR1 is KGHSH and CDR2 is LQKENI in the germline V gene. Trimming left V 4 bases short and J 3 bases short, with 19 bases between. This CDR3 is built from 17 residues. This CDR3 is CASSQNLATRVYNEQFF. DNA of the CDR3: TGTGCCAGCTCACAAAACTTAGCGACGCGTGTCTACAATGAGCAGTTCTTC.

This sequence joins TRBV19 and TRBJ1-5; TRBD1 matches at 8 bases. The trim removed 3 bases at V and 2 bases at J, leaving 6 bases unmatched. Germline CDR1 reads LNHDA; CDR2 reads SQIVND (reference sequence). The CDR3 covers 16 residues. CDR3 DNA: TGTGCCAGTAGTATCGCCAGGGGGCTTGGCAATCAGCCCCAGCATTTT. Translation gives CASSIARGLGNQPQHF.

This clone appeared once. The chain couples TRBV7-2 to TRBJ1-2; D is uncertain. V was clipped by 4 bases and J by 4 bases, with 16 bases between them. CDR1 and CDR2 (germline): SGHTA, FQGNSA. The CDR3 has 15 residues. The CDR3 sequence is CASSSTGGRSYGYTF. DNA of the CDR3: TGTGCCAGCAGCTCTACCGGTGGCAGGTCCTATGGCTACACCTTC.

CDR3 sequence (DNA): TGCGCCAGCAGCCTAGAAGACAGGGCTGCCGAAGCTTTCTTT. Residues: CASSLEDRAAEAFF. V and J are TRBV4-1 and TRBJ1-1; 7 nucleotides agree with TRBD1. Trimming at V came to 4 bases and at J to 8 bases, leaving 10 bases not matched to a gene. The CDR3 sequence is 14 residues long. The germline V gene encodes CDR1 MGHRA and CDR2 YSYEKL.

This chain joins TRBV7-9 and TRBJ2-1; the D gene is possibly TRBD2 (6 bases). Trimming left V 3 bases short and J 4 bases short, with 13 bases between. Germline CDR1 and CDR2: SEHNR and FQNEAQ (reference sequence). CDR3 length: 15 residues. CDR3 in DNA: TGTGCCAGCAGCTTGGCGCTAGCGCCATACAATGAGCAGTTCTTC. Its translation is CASSLALAPYNEQFF.

The V gene is TRBV30, the J gene TRBJ1-5; possibly TRBD1 for D (5 bases). The germline CDR1 and CDR2 sequences are GTSNPN and SVGIG (reference sequence). The CDR3 spans 14 residues. Trimming took 4 bases from V and 9 from J, leaving 19 bases between them. The CDR3 is CAWTPGQGGRPQHF. The CDR3 nucleotides read TGTGCCTGGACCCCTGGGCAGGGTGGTCGGCCCCAGCATTTT.

The V call is TRBV19, the J call TRBJ2-5; TRBD1 matches 7 bases. J lost 6 bases, V lost 1 base, and 8 bases had no gene match. Germline V gene data show CDR1 as LNHDA and CDR2 as SQIVND (reference sequence). This CDR3 has 15 residues. CDR3 sequence reads: CASSIGGTVPQTQYF. The DNA of the CDR3 is TGTGCCAGTAGTATAGGAGGGACAGTCCCGCAGACCCAGTACTTC.

The CDR3 region has the DNA TGTGCCAGCAGTGGGTTACCGACAGGGAGCTCCTATAATTCACCCCTCCACTTT. Translation: CASSGLPTGSSYNSPLHF. The J gene is TRBJ1-6, the V gene TRBV2; 7 bases line up with TRBD1. This CDR3 region has 18 residues. V lost 4 bases to trimming and J lost 0 bases; unmatched junction nucleotides: 9. In germline, CDR1 is SNHLY, CDR2 FYNNEI.

This clone was observed once. The rearrangement joins TRBV11-3 to TRBJ2-2; D might be TRBD1 (5 bases). CDR1 and CDR2 from the germline V gene are SGHNT and YENEEA. V lost 5 bases and J 6 bases, leaving 13 bases between the germline ends. This CDR3 contains 14 residues. The CDR3 is CASSPGSPPGELFF. CDR3 in DNA: TGTGCCAGCAGCCCAGGGTCCCCTCCCGGGGAGCTGTTTTTT. Full variable domain (missing parts from reference TRBV11-3 and TRBJ2-2): EAGVVQSPRYKIIEKKQPVAFWCNPISGHNTLYWYLQNLGQGPELLIRYENEEAVDDSQLPKDRFSAERLKGVDSTLKIQPAELGDSAVYLCASSPGSPPGELFFGEGSRLTVL.

The gene calls are TRBV7-8 and TRBJ2-1; 10 nucleotides line up with TRBD2. The germline V gene has CDR1 SGHVS and CDR2 FQNEAQ. CDR3 length: 15 residues. The V gene end was trimmed by 2 bases and the J gene end by 5 bases; junction bases not matched to a gene: 3. CDR3 protein: CASSLYLAGDNEQFF. The CDR3 DNA follows: TGTGCCAGCAGCTTATACCTAGCGGGAGACAATGAGCAGTTCTTC.

This clone has just a few counts. The chain has TRBV18 and TRBJ2-2, with TRBD2 matching over 7 bases. In germline, CDR1 is KGHSH, CDR2 LQKENI. V gave up 3 bases and J gave up 1 base; unmatched junction bases: 5. The CDR3 is 16 amino acids. The CDR3 nucleotides are TGTGCCAGCTCACCCCCGGGGAGGGAGAACACCGGGGAGCTGTTTTTT. The encoded protein is CASSPPGRENTGELFF.

This chain joins TRBV5-1 and TRBJ2-1, with 7 bases that match TRBD2. Per germline, CDR1 SGHRS and CDR2 YFSETQ. The CDR3 runs to 15 residues. Losses at the gene ends were 2 bases for V and 1 base for J; bases not matched to a gene: 3. This CDR3 is CASSFDGGSYNEQFF. The CDR3 nucleotides read TGCGCCAGCAGCTTCGACGGGGGGTCCTACAATGAGCAGTTCTTC.

The V call is TRBV30, the J call TRBJ2-3; D not certain. V was trimmed by 0 bases and J by 11 bases, leaving 9 bases between them. Looked up from germline, CDR1 is GTSNPN and CDR2 is SVGIG (reference sequence). The CDR3 has 11 residues. The CDR3 DNA follows: TGTGCCTGGAGTGTCAAACTACAGCAGTATTTT. Translated, it gives CAWSVKLQQYF.

This clone appeared a single time. The chain uses TRBV5-1 and TRBJ2-7; D not certain. The CDR3 loop spans 14 amino acids. CDR1 and CDR2 (germline): SGHRS, YFSETQ. Trimming took off 0 bases at V and 5 bases at J, with 12 bases between the two ends. CDR3: CASSLVRLNDEQYF. CDR3 in DNA: TGCGCCAGCAGCTTGGTGAGGCTAAACGACGAGCAGTACTTC.

The V call is TRBV4-1, the J call TRBJ2-3; tentative D call: TRBD1 (6 bases). The ends were cut back, 2 bases at V and 0 bases at J, with 12 bases in the middle. CDR1 and CDR2 (germline): MGHRA, YSYEKL. The CDR3 spans 16 residues. The CDR3 DNA sequence: TGCGCCAGCAGCCAAATGACAGGATATAGCACAGATACGCAGTATTTT. Protein sequence: CASSQMTGYSTDTQYF.